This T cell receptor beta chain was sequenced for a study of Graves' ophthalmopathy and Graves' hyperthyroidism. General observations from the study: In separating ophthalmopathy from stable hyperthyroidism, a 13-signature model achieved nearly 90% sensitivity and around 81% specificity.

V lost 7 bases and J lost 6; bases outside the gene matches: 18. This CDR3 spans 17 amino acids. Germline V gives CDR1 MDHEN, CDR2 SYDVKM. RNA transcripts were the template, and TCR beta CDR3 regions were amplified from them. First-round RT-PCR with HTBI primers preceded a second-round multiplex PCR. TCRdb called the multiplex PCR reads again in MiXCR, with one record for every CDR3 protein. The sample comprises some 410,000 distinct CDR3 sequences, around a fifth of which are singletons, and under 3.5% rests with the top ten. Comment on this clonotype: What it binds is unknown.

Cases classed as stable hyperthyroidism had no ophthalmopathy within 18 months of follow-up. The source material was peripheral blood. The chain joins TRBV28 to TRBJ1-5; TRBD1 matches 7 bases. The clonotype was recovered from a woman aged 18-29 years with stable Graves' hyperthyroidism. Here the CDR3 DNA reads TGTGCCAGCACCCCTCCCAGGGGGGTAGGGGGCACTCAGCCCCAGCATTTT. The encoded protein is CASTPPRGVGGTQPQHF. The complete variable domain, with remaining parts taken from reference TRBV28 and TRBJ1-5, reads DVKVTQSSRYLVKRTGEKVFLECVQDMDHENMFWYRQDPGLGLRLIYFSYDVKMKEKGDIPEGYSVSREKKERFSLILESASTNQTSMYLCASTPPRGVGGTQPQHFGDGTRLSIL.